These 11 T cell receptor beta chains share one sample of origin, sequenced in a study of cytomegalovirus exposure and HLA in healthy donors. The study ran its PCR with 60 Vbeta and 13 Jbeta primers. Libraries were prepared by immunoSEQ multiplex PCR; TCRdb keeps only in-frame clonotypes and omits some of them. The sample lists 150,000 to 200,000 clones, about 65% occurring once. The sample comprised PBMCs. These receptors were taken from a girl aged 5 to 17 in good health and CMV-seronegative.

This chain joins TRBV2 and TRBJ1-2, with D uncertain. Trimming took off 6 bases at V and 2 bases at J, with 10 bases between the two ends. Germline loops: CDR1 SNHLY, CDR2 FYNNEI. The CDR3 has 13 residues. The CDR3 nucleotides read TGTGCCAGCAGCCCCGAGGGCAACTATGGCTACACCTTC. Translated: CASSPEGNYGYTF. Complete variable domain (other parts from reference TRBV2 and TRBJ1-2): EPEVTQTPSHQVTQMGQEVILRCVPISNHLYFYWYRQILGQKVEFLVSFYNNEISEKSEIFDDQFSVERPDGSNFTLKIRSTKLEDSAMYFCASSPEGNYGYTFGSGTRLTVV.

This clone was found a few times. This chain uses TRBV27 with TRBJ2-1; D ambiguous. CDR1 is MNHEY and CDR2 is SMNVEV in the germline V gene (reference sequence). V was trimmed by 4 bases and J by 4 bases, leaving 8 bases between them. This CDR3 is 13 amino acids long. CDR3 DNA sequence: TGTGCCAGCAGTTGGAGTGGTTACAATGAGCAGTTCTTC. Translating it yields CASSWSGYNEQFF.

V usage is TRBV28 and J usage is TRBJ1-2; D call uncertain. CDR1 and CDR2 (germline): MDHEN, SYDVKM. The CDR3 is made up of 12 amino acids. The ends were cut back, 3 bases at V and 3 bases at J, with 5 bases in the middle. In nucleotides, the CDR3 is TGTGCCAGCAGTTTCTTCGACTATGGCTACACCTTC. As protein: CASSFFDYGYTF.

J is TRBJ2-2 and V is TRBV6-5; 11 nucleotides line up with TRBD1. V was pared by 2 bases and J by 5 bases, with 4 bases of the junction left unmatched. Germline V lookup: CDR1 MNHEY, CDR2 SVGAGI. This CDR3 is 16 amino acids long. For the CDR3, the DNA is TGTGCCAGCAGTTACCCGGGGACAGGGGGGACCGGGGAGCTGTTTTTT. Translated, it gives CASSYPGTGGTGELFF.

This clone has only one observation. V is TRBV7-9 and J is TRBJ2-7, with D perhaps matching TRBD1 (6 bases). The CDR3 is 19 residues long. Germline lookup yields CDR1 SEHNR and CDR2 FQNEAQ (reference sequence). Trimming removed 4 bases from V and 2 bases from J, with 27 bases in between. For the CDR3, the DNA is TGTGCCAGCAGCTCCCTCGGGACAAACCCAAGTTTTCGGACCTACGAGCAGTACTTC. It encodes CASSSLGTNPSFRTYEQYF.

V and J are TRBV7-3 and TRBJ2-1; D is uncertain. V lost 1 base and J 0 bases, leaving 10 bases between the germline ends. CDR1 is SGHTA and CDR2 is FQGTGA in the germline V gene. This CDR3 has 16 residues. CDR3 nucleotides: TGTGCCAGCAGCTTAAATGGCGGTGACTCCTACAATGAGCAGTTCTTC. Amino acids: CASSLNGGDSYNEQFF.

The CDR3 DNA reads TGTGCCAGCAGTCTACGCTTAGAGGGGGACGGCTACACCTTC. Translation: CASSLRLEGDGYTF. This chain joins TRBV28 and TRBJ1-2; tentative D call: TRBD1 (6 bases). Germline V gene lookup returns CDR1 MDHEN and CDR2 SYDVKM. V lost 5 bases and J 8 bases, leaving 18 bases between the germline ends. This CDR3 region has 14 residues.

The CDR3 nucleotides read TGTGCCAGCAGCTTACAGAGCTCCTACAATGAGCAGTTCTTC. Translating gives CASSLQSSYNEQFF. This chain connects TRBV5-6 to TRBJ2-1; D gene ambiguous. The CDR3 runs to 14 residues. Germline CDR1 reads SGHDT; CDR2 reads YYEEEE. Deletions cut 2 bases from V and 0 bases from J, with 6 bases between. Using reference TRBV5-6 and TRBJ2-1 for the parts outside the CDR3, the full variable domain is DAGVTQSPTHLIKTRGQQVTLRCSPKSGHDTVSWYQQALGQGPQFIFQYYEEEERQRGNFPDRFSGHQFPNYSSELNVNALLLGDSALYLCASSLQSSYNEQFFGPGTRLTVL.

V is TRBV19 and J is TRBJ2-1; the match to TRBD2 covers 7 bases. The CDR3 spans 13 residues. Germline CDR1 reads LNHDA; CDR2 reads SQIVND (reference sequence). The trim removed 8 bases at V and 4 bases at J, leaving 5 bases unmatched. The DNA of the CDR3 is TGTGCCAGTTTGGCTAGCGGATACAATGAGCAGTTCTTC. Translating it yields CASLASGYNEQFF.

The J gene is TRBJ1-3, the V gene TRBV11-2, with TRBD1 matching over 8 bases. The CDR3 contains 15 residues. The germline V gene has CDR1 SGHAT and CDR2 FQNNGV. J gave up 4 bases and V 8 bases, and 10 bases lay outside the gene matches. The CDR3 coding sequence is TGTGCCAGCCGGACCTACCGGGACAGGGGAAACACCATATATTTT. Amino acid sequence: CASRTYRDRGNTIYF. Based on the CDR3 plus reference TRBV11-2 and TRBJ1-3, the full variable domain is EAGVAQSPRYKIIEKRQSVAFWCNPISGHATLYWYQQILGQGPKLLIQFQNNGVVDDSQLPKDRFSAERLKGVDSTLKIQPAKLEDSAVYLCASRTYRDRGNTIYFGEGSWLTVV.

In this sample, this clone turned up a few times. This sequence joins TRBV5-5 and TRBJ2-1, with 7 bases fitting TRBD2. From germline, CDR1 is SGHKS and CDR2 YYEKEE (reference sequence). This CDR3 comprises 13 residues. With 4 bases clipped from V and 4 bases from J, the junction kept 2 bases outside the gene matches. The CDR3 sequence: CASSILAYNEQFF. The CDR3 DNA is TGTGCCAGCAGCATACTAGCGTACAATGAGCAGTTCTTC. Full variable domain (missing parts from reference TRBV5-5 and TRBJ2-1): DAGVTQSPTHLIKTRGQQVTLRCSPISGHKSVSWYQQVLGQGPQFIFQYYEKEERGRGNFPDRFSARQFPNYSSELNVNALLLGDSALYLCASSILAYNEQFFGPGTRLTVL.